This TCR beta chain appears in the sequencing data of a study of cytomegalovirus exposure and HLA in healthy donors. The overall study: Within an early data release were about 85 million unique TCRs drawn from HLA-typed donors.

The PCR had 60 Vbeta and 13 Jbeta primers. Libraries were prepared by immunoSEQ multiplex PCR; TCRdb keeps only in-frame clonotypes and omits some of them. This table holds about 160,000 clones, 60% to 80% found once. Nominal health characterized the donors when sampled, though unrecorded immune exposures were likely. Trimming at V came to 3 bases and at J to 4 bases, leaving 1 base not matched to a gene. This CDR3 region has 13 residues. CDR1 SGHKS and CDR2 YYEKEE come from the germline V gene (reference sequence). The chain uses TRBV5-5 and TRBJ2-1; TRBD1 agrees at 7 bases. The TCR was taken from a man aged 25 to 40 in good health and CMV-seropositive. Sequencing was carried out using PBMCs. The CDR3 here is CASSWGQYNEQFF. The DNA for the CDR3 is TGTGCCAGCAGCTGGGGACAGTACAATGAGCAGTTCTTC. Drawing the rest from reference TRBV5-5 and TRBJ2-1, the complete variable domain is DAGVTQSPTHLIKTRGQQVTLRCSPISGHKSVSWYQQVLGQGPQFIFQYYEKEERGRGNFPDRFSARQFPNYSSELNVNALLLGDSALYLCASSWGQYNEQFFGPGTRLTVL.